This T cell receptor beta chain was identified in a study of shared clonotypes between healthy human individuals. V was pared by 0 bases and J by 5 bases, with 4 bases between. The CDR3 is made up of 12 amino acids. The germline V gene has CDR1 KGHSY and CDR2 FQNENV. Study outcomes and limitations: Shared across several donors were around 4.7% of the naive CD4 clonotypes. Generally, estimated richness proved larger in naive subsets than it did in memory subsets.

This clone was recorded a few times. Its antigen remains unknown. Only in-frame clones appear in the TCRdb table, and some are missing; sequencing was by immunoSEQ multiplex PCR. This sample has approximately 2,300,000 clones, with around 92% found just once. Everyone who donated was a Caucasian adult who lived in Nashville, Tennessee. The rearrangement uses TRBV16 and TRBJ1-1; the D is unclear. The sample was naive CD4+ T cells from PBMCs. Specified subset: CD45RA+ positively selected. The clonotype originates from a young man in good health. Some clones in this sample may be carry-over from other donors' samples. Here the CDR3 reads CASSQSATEAFF. In DNA form, the CDR3 reads TGTGCCAGCAGCCAATCAGCGACTGAAGCTTTCTTT.